This T cell receptor beta chain was sequenced for a study of T cell repertoires in cytomegalovirus infection. Study-level background: CMV infection plus the matching HLA type was flagged by public TCR beta signatures.

This clonotype was found many times. TCRdb fed the reads into MiXCR, producing one record per CDR3 protein. The data contain about 260,000 distinct CDR3 sequences, around 15% of them singletons. The CDR3 extends over 17 amino acids. The germline V and J ends were trimmed by 5 bases and 1 base, with 20 bases remaining between them. Germline loops: CDR1 SGHVS, CDR2 FQNEAQ. The chain combines TRBV7-8 with TRBJ1-2; D uncertain. Sequencing input: PBMCs. The sequence was collected from a human donor in good health (CMV status not recorded). Some clones in this sample may be carry-over from other donors' samples. The CDR3 reads CASSLRTTVLDNYGYTF. CDR3 DNA sequence: TGTGCCAGCAGCCTCAGGACCACCGTTCTGGATAACTATGGCTACACCTTC.